This T cell receptor beta chain was recorded in a study of vaccination effects on CD4 cells after COVID-19. Trimming stripped 0 bases from V and 5 bases from J, with 10 bases between. Germline V gene data show CDR1 as LGHNA and CDR2 as YNFKEQ. This CDR3 comprises 15 residues. About this clone itself: The antigen is not known.

Using immunoSEQ multiplex PCR, the repertoire was profiled, and TCRdb retains in-frame clones only, with some absent. The repertoire holds approximately 33,000 clones, around two thirds seen once, with over 15% in the top ten. In the ViraFEST assay, antigen-specific CD4+ clonotypes were identified by expansion after peptide-pool stimulation. Culture proceeded for approximately 10 days, and CD4+ T cells were then isolated. The individual was infected with SARS-CoV-2 between March and December 2020, as confirmed by PCR. The source material was CD4+ T cells from PBMCs cultured with HCoV-NL63 spike peptides, sampled before COVID-19 vaccination. The V gene is TRBV4-2, the J gene TRBJ1-4; weak D call: TRBD1 (5 bases). This TCR came from a human donor who had a prior SARS-CoV-2 infection. The chain's CDR3 is CASSQEDILNEKLFF. The CDR3 DNA reads TGTGCCAGCAGCCAAGAGGACATATTAAATGAAAAACTGTTTTTT.